A single sample is the source of the 25 T cell receptor beta chains below, sequenced in a study of T cell repertoires in cytomegalovirus infection. These receptors are not linked to any known antigen. TCRdb recomputed calls from the reads with MiXCR, one row per CDR3 protein. The sample has approximately 500,000 distinct CDR3 sequences, 30% to 40% seen once; the top ten hold roughly a sixth. This specimen consisted of cultured PBMCs, obtained from culture after CMV antigen stimulation. The receptor source for this set is a human donor in good health (CMV status not recorded). Some clones in this sample may be carry-over from other donors' samples.

V is TRBV4-1 and J is TRBJ1-2; D is ambiguous. CDR3 length: 15 residues. Germline CDR1 is MGHRA and CDR2 is YSYEKL. Trimming removed 0 bases at V and 4 bases at J, with 12 bases between. CDR3 in amino acids: CASSQDPGTPYGYTF. The CDR3 nucleotides are TGCGCCAGCAGCCAAGACCCGGGAACCCCCTATGGCTACACCTTC.

This clonotype was counted only a few times. This chain joins TRBV27 and TRBJ2-2; a weak D match, TRBD2 (5 bases). The CDR3 runs to 16 residues. V lost 4 bases, J lost 0 bases, and 12 bases lay in between. Germline values: CDR1 MNHEY, CDR2 SMNVEV (reference sequence). CDR3 sequence reads: CASSSPTSSNTGELFF. Here the CDR3 DNA reads TGTGCCAGCAGTTCCCCTACTAGTTCGAACACCGGGGAGCTGTTTTTT.

The chain joins TRBV28 to TRBJ2-7; D possibly corresponds to TRBD2 (5 bases). V lost 2 bases, J lost 7 bases, and 9 bases lay in between. CDR3 length: 12 residues. CDR1 and CDR2 (germline): MDHEN, SYDVKM. Written as DNA, the CDR3 is TGTGCCAGCAGTTTAGGGTCGGGGGAGCAGTACTTC. Its translation: CASSLGSGEQYF. The variable domain in full, with the rest retrieved from reference TRBV28 and TRBJ2-7, is DVKVTQSSRYLVKRTGEKVFLECVQDMDHENMFWYRQDPGLGLRLIYFSYDVKMKEKGDIPEGYSVSREKKERFSLILESASTNQTSMYLCASSLGSGEQYFGPGTRLTVT.

At least ten counts were recorded for this clonotype. This rearrangement joins TRBV7-3 to TRBJ2-2; the D is unclear. CDR3 length: 14 residues. Between the trimmed V and J ends, which lost 4 bases and 2 bases, there was a span of 8 bases. Per the germline V gene, CDR1 is SGHTA and CDR2 is FQGTGA. The CDR3 region has the DNA TGTGCCAGCAGCTCCGGACCAAACACCGGGGAGCTGTTTTTT. This translates into CASSSGPNTGELFF.

This clonotype was observed a few times. The V and J genes are TRBV23-1 and TRBJ1-1, with a possible D match to TRBD1 (5 bases). TRBV23-1 is designated an ORF whose function remains uncertain. The CDR3 sequence is 18 residues long. V was pared by 0 bases and J by 2 bases, with 19 bases between. In nucleotides, the CDR3 is TGCGCCAGCAGTCAATCGGCGGGACCCACGCAACCAAACACTGAAGCTTTCTTT. This gives the protein CASSQSAGPTQPNTEAFF.

V usage is TRBV6-1 and J usage is TRBJ1-5; 7 bases match TRBD1. V lost 5 bases and J lost 3; bases outside the gene matches: 13. The CDR3 loop spans 17 amino acids. Germline V gene lookup returns CDR1 MNHNS and CDR2 SASEGT. The CDR3 sequence: CASSPRDSRWDNQPQHF. CDR3 DNA sequence: TGTGCCAGCAGTCCGAGGGACAGCCGGTGGGACAATCAGCCCCAGCATTTT.

J is TRBJ2-7 and V is TRBV24-1; TRBD2 aligns across 10 bases. CDR3 size: 16 residues. Germline V gene lookup returns CDR1 KGHDR and CDR2 SFDVKD. Losses at the gene ends were 3 bases for V and 2 bases for J; bases not matched to a gene: 6. The CDR3 spells CATSDSGRGPTYEQYV. The CDR3 DNA is TGTGCCACCAGTGATAGCGGGAGGGGCCCGACCTACGAGCAGTACGTC.

This clonotype was seen a few times. The rearrangement links TRBV6-2 or TRBV6-3 to TRBJ2-1, with D possibly matching TRBD2 (6 bases). Germline CDR1 MNHEY, CDR2 SVGEGT. This CDR3 is built from 12 residues. Trimming took off 8 bases at V and 4 bases at J, with 9 bases between the two ends. Here the CDR3 reads CASQRVYNEQFF. DNA of the CDR3: TGTGCCAGCCAGCGGGTATACAATGAGCAGTTCTTC.

This clonotype was seen a few times. This CDR3 is CSARTAFGGSEAFF. For the CDR3, the DNA is TGCAGTGCTAGAACCGCTTTCGGGGGATCTGAAGCTTTCTTT. The chain is built from TRBV20-1 and TRBJ1-1, with a tentative D call TRBD1 (5 bases). The V end lost 2 bases, the J end lost 6 bases, and 16 bases lay between the germline ends. Germline V CDR1 and CDR2: DFQATT, SNEGSKA (reference sequence). The CDR3 is made up of 14 amino acids.

The table lists this clonotype with many counts. The rearrangement joins TRBV6-2 or TRBV6-3 to TRBJ1-5; no reliable D call. This CDR3 has 14 amino acids. The V gene's germline CDR1 is MNHEY and CDR2 SVGEGT. With 1 base removed from V and 0 bases from J, the gap between germline ends came to 4 bases. The CDR3 DNA is TGTGCCAGCAGTTACTTTAGTAGCAATCAGCCCCAGCATTTT. Protein product: CASSYFSSNQPQHF.

This clonotype occurred a few times. The J gene is TRBJ2-7, the V gene TRBV7-2; 8 positions agree with TRBD1. Trimming removed 2 bases from V and 3 bases from J; junction bases left unmatched: 3. CDR1 and CDR2 (germline): SGHTA, FQGNSA. The length of the CDR3 is 14 residues. CDR3 in amino acids: CASSLRDRFYEQYF. The CDR3 DNA is TGTGCCAGCAGCTTAAGGGACAGGTTCTACGAGCAGTACTTC.

This clonotype was seen a handful of times. V gene TRBV19 combines with J gene TRBJ2-5, with unresolved D. V lost 9 bases and J lost 5, with 19 bases in between. CDR3 length equals 14 residues. Germline CDR1 LNHDA, CDR2 SQIVND (reference sequence). CDR3 protein: CASQSDPAAETQYF. The CDR3 nucleotides are TGTGCCAGCCAATCGGACCCTGCGGCGGAGACCCAGTACTTC.

This clonotype was seen a handful of times. V and J are TRBV11-2 and TRBJ2-1, with 8 bases identical to TRBD1. Per the germline V gene, CDR1 is SGHAT and CDR2 is FQNNGV. V gave up 6 bases and J gave up 6 bases; unmatched junction bases: 10. This CDR3 has 15 amino acids. The CDR3 DNA reads TGTGCCAGCAGGCAAACGGACAGGGCCCGCAATGAGCAGTTCTTC. This codes for CASRQTDRARNEQFF.

The V call is TRBV11-1, the J call TRBJ2-7; D remains ambiguous. Per germline, CDR1 SGHAT and CDR2 FQDESV (reference sequence). This CDR3 contains 15 residues. The ends were cut back, 4 bases at V and 1 base at J, with 14 bases in the middle. The CDR3 DNA reads TGTGCCAGCAGCTCTTCCTTTTTTGGATCCTACGAGCAGTACTTC. Encoded protein: CASSSSFFGSYEQYF.

The chain joins TRBV6-8 to TRBJ2-5; D may correspond to TRBD1 or TRBD2 (5 bases each). This CDR3 is 17 amino acids long. The germline CDR1 and CDR2 sequences are MNHGY and SAAAGT. V lost 0 bases to trimming and J lost 4 bases, with 18 bases between them. CDR3 amino acids: CASSYSGAISGAETQYF. CDR3 sequence (DNA): TGTGCCAGCAGTTACTCCGGGGCGATCTCCGGTGCAGAGACCCAGTACTTC.

At least ten counts were recorded for this clonotype. The genes are TRBV7-3 and TRBJ1-1; D ambiguous. Germline V gene data show CDR1 as SGHTA and CDR2 as FQGTGA. The length of the CDR3 is 13 residues. V lost 2 bases and J 1 base, leaving 5 bases between the germline ends. In DNA, the CDR3 is TGTGCCAGCAGCTTACGGCGGAACACTGAAGCTTTCTTT. Translation: CASSLRRNTEAFF. The variable domain in full, with the rest retrieved from reference TRBV7-3 and TRBJ1-1, is GAGVSQTPSNKVTEKGKYVELRCDPISGHTALYWYRQSLGQGPEFLIYFQGTGAADDSGLPNDRFFAVRPEGSVSTLKIQRTERGDSAVYLCASSLRRNTEAFFGQGTRLTVV.

The rearrangement uses TRBV28 and TRBJ2-5, with D hard to call. Trimming took off 2 bases at V and 3 bases at J, with 10 bases between the two ends. CDR1 and CDR2 (germline): MDHEN, SYDVKM. CDR3 length equals 14 residues. The CDR3 loop is CASSLRPFEETQYF. The CDR3 DNA follows: TGTGCCAGCAGTTTACGGCCCTTTGAAGAGACCCAGTACTTC.

The rearrangement joins TRBV28 to TRBJ1-5; TRBD1 is a possible D gene (5 bases). Germline CDR1 reads MDHEN; CDR2 reads SYDVKM. The CDR3 sequence is 15 residues long. Trimming stripped 3 bases from V and 8 bases from J, with 17 bases between. The DNA of the CDR3 is TGTGCCAGCAGTTTTCAGGGACCCGGGGGGGAGCCCCAGCATTTT. Its translation: CASSFQGPGGEPQHF.

The rearrangement joins TRBV20-1 to TRBJ2-4; D assignment may be TRBD1 or TRBD2 (5 bases each). The CDR3 length is 13 residues. The germline V gene encodes CDR1 DFQATT and CDR2 SNEGSKA (reference sequence). V was shortened by 3 bases and J by 8 bases, with 14 bases between the two germline ends. CDR3 DNA: TGCAGTGCTAGTTCTCTGCAGGGAGACATTCAGTACTTC. It codes for CSASSLQGDIQYF.

This clonotype turned up a few times. V is TRBV6-2 or TRBV6-3 and J is TRBJ1-1; 8 bases align to TRBD1. Germline V gene lookup returns CDR1 MNHEY and CDR2 SVGEGT. The CDR3 covers 13 residues. The V and J ends lost 6 bases and 4 bases, in that order; junction bases with no gene match: 4. The CDR3 reads CASRQTGGTEAFF. The CDR3 DNA sequence: TGTGCCAGCAGACAAACAGGGGGCACTGAAGCTTTCTTT.

With respect to this clonotype: An end of the junction does not agree with germline; a read error may underlie this. The chain recombines TRBV4-2 with TRBJ2-7; D is perhaps TRBD2 (6 bases). This CDR3 has 17 amino acids. Per the germline V gene, CDR1 is LGHNA and CDR2 is YNFKEQ. CDR3 sequence reads: CASNQDLPQGVAVEQYF. The CDR3 DNA is TGTGCCAGCAACCAAGATCTCCCCCAGGGAGTAGCGGTCGAGCAGTACTTC.

This clonotype has only a few counts. V and J are TRBV7-2 and TRBJ2-7; no firm D call. Trimming removed 5 bases from V and 7 bases from J, with 15 bases in between. The germline V gene encodes CDR1 SGHTA and CDR2 FQGNSA. CDR3 length: 13 residues. In DNA, the CDR3 is TGTGCCAGCAGCCAACCTGTCCTTAATGAGCAGTACTTC. This translates into CASSQPVLNEQYF. Full variable domain (missing parts from reference TRBV7-2 and TRBJ2-7): GAGVSQSPSNKVTEKGKDVELRCDPISGHTALYWYRQSLGQGLEFLIYFQGNSAPDKSGLPSDRFSAERTGGSVSTLTIQRTQQEDSAVYLCASSQPVLNEQYFGPGTRLTVT.

This clonotype was seen a handful of times. The chain carries TRBV4-3 and TRBJ2-3; D perhaps matches TRBD2 (5 bases). Germline V gene data show CDR1 as LGHNA and CDR2 as YSLEER. The CDR3 is made up of 15 amino acids. V was cut by 1 base and J by 0 bases, with 8 bases left in between. Here the CDR3 DNA reads TGCGCCAGCAGCCAAGTTGGCGGGAGCACAGATACGCAGTATTTT. Residues: CASSQVGGSTDTQYF.

The gene calls are TRBV29-1 and TRBJ1-2; D gene ambiguous. The germline gives CDR1 SQVTM, CDR2 ANQGSEA. With 0 bases removed from V and 6 bases from J, the gap between germline ends came to 8 bases. CDR3 length equals 12 residues. In DNA form, the CDR3 reads TGCAGCGTTGAAGATGCGGGGAATGGCTACACCTTC. Protein: CSVEDAGNGYTF.

The sample holds a few counts of this clonotype. The chain is built from TRBV7-2 and TRBJ1-5; perhaps TRBD1 as D (6 bases). The V gene's germline CDR1 is SGHTA and CDR2 FQGNSA. Trimming left V 1 base short and J 9 bases short, with 13 bases between. This CDR3 contains 14 residues. The CDR3 DNA is TGTGCCAGCAGCTTAGAGACAGGTCACCGGCCCCAGCATTTT. The encoded protein is CASSLETGHRPQHF.